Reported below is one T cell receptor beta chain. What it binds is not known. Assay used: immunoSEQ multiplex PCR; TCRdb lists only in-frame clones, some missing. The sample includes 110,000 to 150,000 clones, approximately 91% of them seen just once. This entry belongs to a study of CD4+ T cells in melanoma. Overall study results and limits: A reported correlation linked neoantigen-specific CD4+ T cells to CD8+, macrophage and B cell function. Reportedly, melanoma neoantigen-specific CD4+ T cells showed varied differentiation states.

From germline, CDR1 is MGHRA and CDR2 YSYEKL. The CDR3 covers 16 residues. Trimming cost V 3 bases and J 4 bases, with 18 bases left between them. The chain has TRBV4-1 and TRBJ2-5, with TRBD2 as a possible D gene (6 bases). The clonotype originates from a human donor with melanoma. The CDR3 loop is CASSQRSVAGRETQYF. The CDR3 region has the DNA TGCGCCAGCAGCCAGCGCAGCGTTGCGGGACGAGAGACCCAGTACTTC.